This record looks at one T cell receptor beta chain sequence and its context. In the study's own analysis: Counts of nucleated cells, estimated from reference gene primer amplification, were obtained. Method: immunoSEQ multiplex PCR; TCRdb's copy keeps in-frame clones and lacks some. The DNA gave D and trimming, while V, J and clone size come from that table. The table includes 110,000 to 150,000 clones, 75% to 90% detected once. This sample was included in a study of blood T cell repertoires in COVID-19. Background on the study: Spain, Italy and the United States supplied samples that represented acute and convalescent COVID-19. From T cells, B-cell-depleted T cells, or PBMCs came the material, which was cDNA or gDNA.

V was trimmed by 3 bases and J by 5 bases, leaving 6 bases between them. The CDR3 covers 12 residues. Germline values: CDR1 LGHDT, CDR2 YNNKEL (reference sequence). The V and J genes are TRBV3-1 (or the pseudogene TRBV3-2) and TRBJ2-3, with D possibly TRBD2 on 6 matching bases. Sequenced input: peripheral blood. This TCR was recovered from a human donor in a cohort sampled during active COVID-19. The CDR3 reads CASSHGGDTQYF. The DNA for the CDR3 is TGTGCCAGCAGCCACGGGGGAGATACGCAGTATTTT.